This T cell receptor (beta chain) was captured by sequencing in a study of CD8+ T cells in alopecia areata. As to treatment: oral pan-JAK inhibitor, 5-10 mg twice daily. This clone was counted ten times or more. Germline CDR1 SGHDT, CDR2 YYEEEE. The V and J ends lost 2 bases and 8 bases respectively, with 11 bases between them. The CDR3 loop spans 14 amino acids. RNA extraction was followed by reverse transcription into cDNA, which acted as the sequencing template. Profiled with immunoSEQ multiplex PCR; TCRdb holds only in-frame clones, not every one. The data contain around 300,000 clones, 50% to 75% of them singletons.

This receptor was obtained from a human donor with alopecia areata. The chain employs TRBV5-6 and TRBJ1-6, with D unresolved. This specimen consisted of CD4+ T cells sorted from blood, obtained between weeks 51 and 54, from a patient treated with tofacitinib. The CDR3 DNA is TGTGCCAGCAGCTTCAGTGATGCGGATTCACCCCTCCACTTT. Amino acids: CASSFSDADSPLHF.